The 12 T cell receptor beta chains below all came from one sample that was sequenced in a study of cytomegalovirus exposure and HLA in healthy donors. The PCR made use of 60 Vbeta and 13 Jbeta primers. Clones were sequenced by immunoSEQ multiplex PCR, and TCRdb holds only the in-frame ones, with some missing. The sample has roughly 120,000 clones, roughly 78% seen once; the top ten hold 2.5% to 3.5%. The sample taken for sequencing was PBMCs. These TCRs come from a woman in her twenties or thirties in good health and CMV-seropositive.

The gene calls are TRBV6-5 and TRBJ1-1, with a possible D match to TRBD1 (5 bases). This CDR3 comprises 15 residues. Trimming pared 7 bases from V and 3 bases from J, leaving 18 bases between. Germline assignment: CDR1 MNHEY and CDR2 SVGAGI. This CDR3 is CASTKGRARDTEAFF. In DNA, the CDR3 is TGTGCCAGCACGAAGGGGAGGGCTCGCGACACTGAAGCTTTCTTT.

In its sample, this clone was seen a few times. The chain carries TRBV28 and TRBJ1-5; tentatively, D is TRBD1 (5 bases). The CDR3 loop spans 15 amino acids. Trimming took off 7 bases at V and 1 base at J, with 14 bases between the two ends. Germline CDR1 MDHEN, CDR2 SYDVKM. As DNA, the CDR3 is TGTGCCAGCAAACCGATGACAGCGAGCAATCAGCCCCAGCATTTT. Translation gives CASKPMTASNQPQHF. Using reference TRBV28 and TRBJ1-5 for the parts outside the CDR3, the full variable domain is DVKVTQSSRYLVKRTGEKVFLECVQDMDHENMFWYRQDPGLGLRLIYFSYDVKMKEKGDIPEGYSVSREKKERFSLILESASTNQTSMYLCASKPMTASNQPQHFGDGTRLSIL.

In nucleotides, the CDR3 is TGCGCCAGCAGGCCTCCCGGACAGGTGAGCTCCTACGAGCAGTACTTC. It translates to CASRPPGQVSSYEQYF. The J gene is TRBJ2-5, the V gene TRBV5-1, with 7 bases matching TRBD1. The J call is in doubt because the DNA end fits TRBJ2-7 better. The germline CDR1 and CDR2 sequences are SGHRS and YFSETQ. CDR3 length equals 16 residues.

This clone was observed a single time. CDR3 protein: CASSSPEGYTF. CDR3 DNA: TGTGCCAGCAGCTCTCCGGAGGGCTACACCTTC. J is TRBJ1-2 and V is TRBV11-3; D is unresolved. Germline V gene lookup returns CDR1 SGHNT and CDR2 YENEEA. CDR3 length: 11 residues. Between the trimmed V and J ends, which lost 4 bases and 8 bases, there was a span of 8 bases.

The chain recombines TRBV5-1 with TRBJ2-5; TRBD2 agrees at 13 bases. Germline V lookup: CDR1 SGHRS, CDR2 YFSETQ. The CDR3 totals 13 residues. Trimming at V came to 7 bases and at J to 4 bases, leaving 1 base not matched to a gene. The CDR3 sequence is CASGTSGAETQYF. Written as DNA, the CDR3 is TGCGCCAGCGGGACTAGCGGGGCAGAGACCCAGTACTTC.

This clone was observed a single time. The chain links TRBV7-9 to TRBJ2-7; 8 positions agree with TRBD2. Germline CDR1 and CDR2: SEHNR and FQNEAQ (reference sequence). The CDR3 is made up of 15 amino acids. With 5 bases clipped from V and 0 bases from J, the junction kept 6 bases outside the gene matches. The CDR3 coding sequence is TGTGCCAGCAGCACCCCGGGGGGGCCCTCCTACGAGCAGTACTTC. This gives the protein CASSTPGGPSYEQYF.

V gene TRBV29-1 combines with J gene TRBJ1-2; D not certain. The germline V and J ends were trimmed by 4 bases and 4 bases, with 25 bases remaining between them. The CDR3 runs to 17 residues. Germline V gene sequence: CDR1 SQVTM, CDR2 ANQGSEA. CDR3 loop: CSVVERPLISSGYGYTF. CDR3 DNA sequence: TGCAGCGTTGTTGAGAGGCCCCTAATCTCATCGGGCTATGGCTACACCTTC.

By sample share, this clone is large. The chain has TRBV18 and TRBJ2-5, with 8 bases matching TRBD1. The CDR3 loop spans 18 amino acids. V was clipped by 2 bases and J by 4 bases; unmatched bases: 15. Germline V gives CDR1 KGHSH, CDR2 LQKENI. The CDR3 reads CASSPSERQGIVGETQYF. The CDR3, as DNA: TGTGCCAGCTCACCAAGTGAGAGACAGGGGATTGTCGGAGAGACCCAGTACTTC. Filled out from reference TRBV18 and TRBJ2-5, the complete variable domain reads NAGVMQNPRHLVRRRGQEARLRCSPMKGHSHVYWYRQLPEEGLKFMVYLQKENIIDESGMPKERFSAEFPKEGPSILRIQQVVRGDSAAYFCASSPSERQGIVGETQYFGPGTRLLVL.

The chain has TRBV6-5 and TRBJ1-1; D remains ambiguous. The CDR3 runs to 14 residues. With 7 bases removed from V and 1 base from J, the gap between germline ends came to 13 bases. CDR1 and CDR2 (germline): MNHEY, SVGAGI. The CDR3 sequence: CASNIPGGNTEAFF. CDR3 bases: TGTGCCAGCAACATCCCAGGTGGGAACACTGAAGCTTTCTTT.

V gene TRBV10-3 combines with J gene TRBJ1-1; D not certain. The V gene's germline CDR1 is ENHRY and CDR2 SYGVKD. Trimming took 0 bases from V and 1 from J, leaving 9 bases between them. The CDR3 length is 15 residues. For the CDR3, the DNA is TGTGCCATCAGTGAGTCGGGCAGACCGAACACTGAAGCTTTCTTT. As protein: CAISESGRPNTEAFF.

This clone was observed once. This chain connects TRBV28 to TRBJ2-7; 8 bases line up with TRBD1. V was pared by 6 bases and J by 1 base, with 8 bases of the junction left unmatched. Germline V gene lookup returns CDR1 MDHEN and CDR2 SYDVKM. This CDR3 comprises 15 residues. The CDR3 coding sequence is TGTGCCAGCAGCAGAGGACAGGGAAGGTCCTACGAGCAGTACTTC. Protein: CASSRGQGRSYEQYF.

This clone was seen a few times. The V call is TRBV27, the J call TRBJ2-7, with TRBD2 as a possible D gene (5 bases). The CDR3 length is 13 residues. Trimming removed 8 bases at V and 6 bases at J, with 17 bases between. Germline values: CDR1 MNHEY, CDR2 SMNVEV (reference sequence). CDR3: CASEKRGYGEQYF. The CDR3 DNA sequence: TGTGCCAGCGAGAAACGAGGGTATGGCGAGCAGTACTTC.